A selection of T cell receptor beta chains follows, all from one sample in a study of T cell changes during pregnancy in multiple sclerosis. Produced via immunoSEQ multiplex PCR; TCRdb's table is partial and in-frame only. The table includes tens of thousands of clones, 93% detected once. The sequenced sample was peripheral blood, obtained in the second trimester of pregnancy. Source of these receptors: a female donor with multiple sclerosis, enrolled in a pregnancy study. Each CDR3 is given with its conserved first and last residue. D genes are given only for firm matches. Size is stated for part of the rows, as once, few or many counts, or as a class when the clone is expanded.

v_gene	abundance	j_gene	d_gene	CDR3aa	CDR3nt
TRBV18	-	TRBJ1-2	-	CASSPTTGLEGYGYTF	TGTGCCAGCTCACCGACCACCGGACTAGAAGGGTACGGCTACACCTTC
TRBV25-1	-	TRBJ2-5	-	CASSGWTAQETQYF	TGTGCCAGCAGTGGTTGGACAGCCCAAGAGACCCAGTACTTC
TRBV28	-	TRBJ1-5	TRBD1	CASSFRRTGTGGQPQHF	TGTGCCAGCAGTTTTCGGAGAACCGGGACAGGGGGACAGCCCCAGCATTTT
TRBV30	-	TRBJ1-5	-	CAWSDGGQQPQHF	TGTGCCTGGAGTGACGGGGGGCAACAGCCCCAGCATTTT
TRBV15	once	TRBJ1-4	TRBD1	CATSRDQDRVEKLFF	TGTGCCACCAGCAGGGACCAGGACAGGGTTGAAAAACTGTTTTTT
TRBV6-1	-	TRBJ2-1	TRBD1	CASSEYGTAYNEQFF	TGTGCCAGCAGTGAATACGGGACAGCATACAATGAGCAGTTCTTC
TRBV7-6	-	TRBJ2-3	TRBD2	CASSPTGAGEADTQYF	TGTGCCAGCAGCCCTACCGGAGCGGGGGAAGCAGATACGCAGTATTTT
TRBV4-1	-	TRBJ2-7	-	CASSPSGGRTYEQYF	TGCGCCAGCAGTCCGTCGGGGGGCCGAACCTACGAGCAGTACTTC
TRBV4-2	-	TRBJ2-2	-	CASSQDLVSGELFF	TGTGCCAGCAGCCAAGATTTAGTCTCCGGGGAGCTGTTTTTT
TRBV9	-	TRBJ2-3	TRBD2	CASSAGTSGGREDTQYF	TGTGCCAGCAGCGCCGGGACTAGCGGGGGGCGGGAAGATACGCAGTATTTT
TRBV25-1	-	TRBJ2-3	TRBD2	CASATTGGWTDTQYF	TGTGCCAGCGCCACGACGGGGGGATGGACAGATACGCAGTATTTT
TRBV7-8	-	TRBJ1-1	TRBD1	CASSFSAGTGNTEAFF	TGTGCCAGCAGCTTTTCCGCCGGGACAGGGAACACTGAAGCTTTCTTT
TRBV30	-	TRBJ2-3	-	CASARAGSSRSTDTQYF	TGTGCCTCCGCGAGGGCGGGGAGCAGTCGGAGCACAGATACGCAGTATTTT
TRBV5-8	once	TRBJ1-4	TRBD1	CASSLEWSLGSGGQEKLFF	TGTGCCAGCAGCTTGGAATGGAGTTTGGGATCAGGGGGTCAAGAAAAACTGTTTTTT
TRBV10-3	-	TRBJ1-2	TRBD1	CAITGGEYGYTF	TGTGCCATCACAGGGGGAGAGTATGGCTACACCTTC
TRBV14	-	TRBJ2-2	-	CASSQLRQPPGELFF	TGTGCCAGCAGCCAATTGAGACAGCCCCCCGGGGAGCTGTTTTTT
TRBV10-3	-	TRBJ1-2	TRBD1	CAIRPGGPFCTF	TGTGCCATCAGGCCAGGGGGCCCCTTTTGCACCTTC
TRBV9	-	TRBJ2-1	TRBD1	CASSPEGTGDSEQFF	TGTGCCAGCAGCCCCGAAGGGACAGGGGATAGTGAGCAGTTCTTC
TRBV5-8	once	TRBJ1-6	TRBD1	CASSFPDRGDSPLHF	TGTGCCAGCAGCTTCCCCGACAGGGGGGATTCACCCCTCCACTTT
TRBV18	once	TRBJ2-7	TRBD2	CASSAVVTSSSEQYF	TGTGCCAGCTCAGCGGTAGTGACTAGCTCCTCTGAGCAGTACTTC
TRBV4-2	-	TRBJ2-5	TRBD2	CASSQDERFRAGGSLGKETQYF	TGTGCCAGCAGCCAAGATGAAAGGTTCCGGGCGGGGGGGTCACTGGGTAAAGAGACCCAGTACTTC
TRBV5-1	-	TRBJ2-5	TRBD2	CASSLASGGETQYF	TGCGCCAGCAGCTTGGCTAGCGGGGGAGAGACCCAGTACTTC
TRBV9	-	TRBJ2-3	TRBD2	CASNPSGGAGTDTQYF	TGTGCCAGCAACCCTAGCGGGGGGGCCGGCACAGATACGCAGTATTTT
TRBV2	-	TRBJ2-3	-	CASLEDGAVTDTQYF	TGTGCCTCACTAGAAGACGGAGCAGTCACAGATACGCAGTATTTT